This is a list of T cell receptor beta chains from one sample in a study of technical replicates of blood from a handful of donors. Repertoires were generated with immunoSEQ multiplex PCR, while TCRdb's copy carries only in-frame clones and drops some. The repertoire holds 95,000 or so clones, roughly 95% seen once, with about 0.35% in the top ten. The specimen was T cells isolated from PBMCs. Receptors were obtained from a human donor in good health. Both conserved end residues are part of each CDR3. A D gene is named only where the DNA matches it firmly. Size values are once, few and many counts, or a class for expanded clones, and some rows have none.

TRBV6-5	13	-	-	TRBJ1-1	CASTRTPYGEAFF	TGTGCCAGCACCCGAACCCCTTACGGTGAAGCTTTCTTT
TRBV4-2	18	-	TRBD2	TRBJ2-7	CASSQDMGASGRAYEQYF	TGTGCCAGCAGCCAAGATATGGGTGCTAGCGGGAGGGCCTACGAGCAGTACTTC
TRBV4-2	15	-	TRBD2	TRBJ2-2	CASSQEAGGPGELFF	TGTGCCAGCAGCCAAGAAGCGGGAGGGCCCGGGGAGCTGTTTTTT
TRBV4-1	18	-	-	TRBJ1-1	CASSQGTFGPQSLTEAFF	TGCGCCAGCAGCCAAGGGACTTTCGGCCCTCAATCACTGACTGAAGCTTTCTTT
TRBV7-8	15	-	TRBD1	TRBJ2-7	CASSALTGSTYEQYF	TGTGCCAGCAGCGCCCTGACAGGGTCTACCTACGAGCAGTACTTC
TRBV7-3	13	few	TRBD1	TRBJ1-1	CASSVTGRTEAFF	TGTGCCAGCAGCGTGACAGGGAGAACTGAAGCTTTCTTT
TRBV7-2	14	-	-	TRBJ1-4	CASSFVGGAEKLFF	TGTGCCAGCAGCTTCGTCGGGGGGGCTGAAAAACTGTTTTTT
TRBV25-1	16	-	TRBD2	TRBJ2-5	CASSEWASGRGETQYF	TGTGCCAGCAGTGAATGGGCTAGCGGGAGAGGAGAGACCCAGTACTTC
TRBV6-5	15	-	-	TRBJ2-1	CASSFSPTAQVEQFF	TGTGCCAGCAGTTTTAGCCCCACTGCTCAAGTGGAGCAGTTCTTC
TRBV30	16	-	TRBD2	TRBJ2-1	CAWSTSEGAGLAAQFF	TGTGCCTGGAGTACCTCGGAGGGAGCCGGACTAGCGGCACAGTTCTTC
TRBV7-9	16	-	-	TRBJ2-2	CASSAVGGSGTGELFF	TGTGCCAGCAGCGCGGTGGGGGGTAGTGGCACCGGGGAGCTGTTTTTT
TRBV27	16	-	TRBD2	TRBJ2-7	CASSLAQREIGYEQYF	TGTGCCAGCAGTTTGGCTCAGCGGGAGATCGGGTACGAGCAGTACTTC
TRBV7-9	14	-	-	TRBJ2-5	CASSDTGYQETQYF	TGTGCCAGCAGCGATACGGGATACCAAGAGACCCAGTACTTC
TRBV7-6	15	-	TRBD1	TRBJ1-1	CASSSGTGVGTEAFF	TGTGCCAGCAGCTCCGGGACAGGGGTGGGGACTGAAGCTTTCTTT
TRBV6-5	14	-	TRBD2	TRBJ2-1	CASWASGSYNEQFF	TGTGCCAGCTGGGCTAGCGGGAGCTACAATGAGCAGTTCTTC
TRBV5-1	18	-	TRBD2	TRBJ2-3	CASNLLAGGVSSTDTQYF	TGCGCCAGCAATTTACTAGCGGGAGGTGTCTCTAGCACAGATACGCAGTATTTT
TRBV19	14	-	-	TRBJ1-5	CASSLTGSNQPQHF	TGTGCCAGTAGTTTGACAGGTTCTAATCAGCCCCAGCATTTT
TRBV5-1	14	-	TRBD2	TRBJ2-1	CASSLGTSDNEQFF	TGCGCCAGCAGCCTAGGGACTAGTGACAATGAGCAGTTCTTC
TRBV7-9	15	-	TRBD1	TRBJ1-2	CASSQSDREVGGYTF	TGTGCCAGCAGCCAGTCGGACAGGGAAGTGGGTGGCTACACCTTC
TRBV7-9	14	-	TRBD2	TRBJ2-5	CASSPRLAQETQYF	TGTGCCAGCAGCCCGAGACTAGCCCAAGAGACCCAGTACTTC
TRBV6-6	14	once	-	TRBJ2-3	CASSYPGVPDTQYF	TGTGCCAGCAGTTACCCCGGAGTCCCAGATACGCAGTATTTT
TRBV7-3	16	-	-	TRBJ2-1	CASSSLGAPGYNEQFF	TGTGCCAGCAGCTCTCTAGGGGCCCCTGGATACAATGAGCAGTTCTTC
TRBV10-3	15	-	-	TRBJ2-3	CAISGGGFSTDTQYF	TGTGCCATCAGTGGAGGTGGCTTTTCCACAGATACGCAGTATTTT
TRBV5-8	14	-	TRBD1	TRBJ1-2	CASSLGWDSYGYTF	TGTGCCAGCAGCTTGGGGTGGGACAGCTATGGCTACACCTTC
TRBV28	16	-	TRBD1	TRBJ2-5	CASSPMAGQGRETQYF	TGTGCCAGCAGCCCCATGGCGGGACAGGGTAGAGAGACCCAGTACTTC
TRBV7-9	15	-	-	TRBJ1-2	CASSLDSGPVYGYTF	TGTGCCAGCAGCTTAGATTCAGGGCCGGTATACGGCTACACCTTC
TRBV19	15	once	-	TRBJ2-7	CASSIGAGYSYEQYF	TGTGCCAGTAGTATAGGAGCGGGTTACTCCTACGAGCAGTACTTC
TRBV18	20	-	-	TRBJ1-4	CASSPTSGILSWTTNEKLFF	TGTGCCAGCTCACCAACCTCAGGGATTCTCAGTTGGACAACTAATGAAAAACTGTTTTTT
TRBV7-2	15	once	-	TRBJ2-7	CASSLVPGVGYEQYF	TGTGCCAGCAGCTTAGTCCCGGGAGTGGGTTACGAGCAGTACTTC
TRBV21-1	17	-	-	TRBJ2-5	CASSKMERQGVPETQYF	TGTGCCAGCAGCAAAATGGAAAGACAGGGAGTTCCAGAGACCCAGTACTTC
TRBV4-3	16	-	TRBD2	TRBJ2-3	CASSPEGGLAGLPQYF	TGCGCCAGCAGCCCTGAAGGGGGACTAGCGGGACTTCCGCAGTATTTT
TRBV7-2	18	-	TRBD1	TRBJ2-1	CASSFRPKTGGSYNEQFF	TGTGCCAGCAGCTTCCGCCCTAAGACAGGGGGCTCCTACAATGAGCAGTTCTTC
TRBV10-3	15	once	-	TRBJ1-3	CAISESGRVENTIYF	TGTGCCATCAGTGAGTCGGGCAGGGTCGAAAACACCATATATTTT
TRBV7-3	15	-	TRBD2	TRBJ2-1	CASSLWTSGRNEQFF	TGTGCCAGCAGCTTGTGGACTAGCGGGAGGAATGAGCAGTTCTTC
TRBV19	14	-	-	TRBJ1-1	CASSIDMGGTEAFF	TGTGCCAGTAGTATCGACATGGGGGGTACTGAAGCTTTCTTT
TRBV5-4	15	-	TRBD1	TRBJ2-7	CASSLLQGGFYEQYF	TGTGCCAGCAGCTTGTTACAGGGGGGATTTTACGAGCAGTACTTC
TRBV19	14	few	-	TRBJ2-7	CASSQNQGAGEQYF	TGTGCCAGTAGTCAAAACCAGGGCGCTGGCGAGCAGTACTTC
TRBV5-8	17	-	-	TRBJ2-7	CASSLRSWGDISYEQYF	TGTGCCAGCAGCTTGAGAAGTTGGGGAGACATCTCCTACGAGCAGTACTTC
TRBV7-6	15	-	-	TRBJ1-2	CASSPGPRGRYGYTF	TGTGCCAGCAGCCCGGGACCCCGCGGGAGGTATGGCTACACCTTC
TRBV2	16	-	TRBD1	TRBJ1-4	CASTLRQGATGEKLFF	TGTGCCAGCACCCTCAGGCAGGGGGCAACTGGTGAAAAACTGTTTTTT
TRBV11-2	14	-	-	TRBJ2-7	CASRSSGRSYEQYF	TGTGCCAGCAGGTCGTCGGGTAGATCCTACGAGCAGTACTTC
TRBV18	16	-	-	TRBJ2-6	CASSPARVHGANVLTF	TGTGCCAGCTCACCAGCCAGGGTTCATGGGGCCAACGTCCTGACTTTC
TRBV5-4	14	-	-	TRBJ1-4	CASSLAGSGEKLFF	TGTGCCAGCAGCTTGGCCGGGTCGGGTGAAAAACTGTTTTTT
TRBV29-1	12	-	-	TRBJ2-3	CSVEGSTDTQYF	TGCAGCGTTGAGGGCAGCACAGATACGCAGTATTTT
TRBV19	15	-	-	TRBJ1-2	CASSIWARGGSGYTF	TGTGCCAGTAGTATATGGGCCCGGGGAGGATCTGGCTACACCTTC
TRBV7-9	14	-	TRBD2	TRBJ2-1	CASSLGTSGREKFF	TGTGCCAGCAGCTTAGGGACTAGCGGGAGGGAAAAGTTCTTC
TRBV2	13	-	-	TRBJ2-7	CASSEYVGGEQYF	TGTGCCAGCAGTGAATACGTAGGGGGCGAGCAGTACTTC
TRBV15	17	-	TRBD2	TRBJ2-1	CATSRGLAASSYNEQFF	TGTGCCACCAGCAGGGGACTAGCGGCCAGCTCCTACAATGAGCAGTTCTTC